These 28 T cell receptor beta chains came from one sample sequenced in a study of T cells in Graves' hyperthyroidism and ophthalmopathy. RNA transcripts were the template for amplifying TCR beta CDR3 regions. Initially, a first-round RT-PCR of the TCR CDR3 employed the HTBI primer set. TCRdb recomputed calls from the multiplex PCR reads with MiXCR, one row per CDR3 protein. The table records roughly 700,000 distinct CDR3 sequences, around 40% of them present only once. The specimen was blood. The origin of the receptors is a woman between 40 and 55 years old with Graves' hyperthyroidism.

This clonotype appeared many times. This chain connects TRBV19 to TRBJ1-2; 8 bases map to TRBD1. The CDR3 has 15 residues. J lost 4 bases, V lost 4 bases, and 8 bases had no gene match. CDR1 is LNHDA and CDR2 is SQIVND in the germline V gene (reference sequence). This CDR3 reads CASSRGQGIGYGYTF. CDR3 bases: TGTGCCAGTAGTAGAGGACAGGGAATCGGCTATGGCTACACCTTC. Full variable domain (outside the CDR3, taken from reference TRBV19 and TRBJ1-2): DGGITQSPKYLFRKEGQNVTLSCEQNLNHDAMYWYRQDPGQGLRLIYYSQIVNDFQKGDIAEGYSVSREKKESFPLTVTSAQKNPTAFYLCASSRGQGIGYGYTFGSGTRLTVV.

This clonotype was detected only a few times. The V call is TRBV19, the J call TRBJ1-5; TRBD1 matches at 10 bases. V was clipped by 4 bases and J by 3 bases; unmatched bases: 6. Germline V gene lookup returns CDR1 LNHDA and CDR2 SQIVND (reference sequence). The CDR3 sequence is 16 residues long. The CDR3 protein is CASSTGQGIYNQPQHF. The CDR3 coding sequence is TGTGCCAGTAGTACGGGACAGGGGATTTACAATCAGCCCCAGCATTTT.

V and J are TRBV3-1 and TRBJ2-5, with D perhaps TRBD1 or TRBD2 (5 bases each). V dropped 6 bases and J dropped 6 bases, with 23 bases sitting between them. Per the germline V gene, CDR1 is LGHDT and CDR2 is YNNKEL (reference sequence). This CDR3 region has 16 residues. CDR3 coding DNA: TGTGCCAGCAGTGATGCGTTCGGGACGCTCGGAAAGACCCAGTACTTC. It specifies CASSDAFGTLGKTQYF.

This clonotype has a handful of counts. V gene TRBV12-3 or TRBV12-4 combines with J gene TRBJ2-7; either TRBD1 or TRBD2 may supply D (5 bases each). The V end lost 5 bases, the J end lost 9 bases, and 29 bases lay between the germline ends. The CDR3 is made up of 17 amino acids. CDR3 protein: CASSALGTTELLRGQYF. In nucleotides, the CDR3 is TGTGCCAGCAGTGCCCTCGGGACGACCGAGCTCCTACGAGGGCAGTACTTC.

The CDR3 spells CASSVGTVYGYTF. The CDR3 DNA is TGCGCCAGCAGTGTCGGGACAGTCTATGGCTACACCTTC. This chain joins TRBV10-1 and TRBJ1-2; 7 bases line up with TRBD1. V gave up 4 bases and J gave up 4 bases; unmatched junction bases: 3. The germline CDR1 and CDR2 sequences are WNHNN and SYGVQD (reference sequence). The CDR3 length is 13 residues.

There are a few counts of this clonotype. The V gene is TRBV4-3, the J gene TRBJ1-5; D unresolved. There are 13 residues in the CDR3. The V end lost 1 base, the J end lost 5 bases, and 6 bases lay between the germline ends. Germline loops: CDR1 LGHNA, CDR2 YSLEER. The CDR3 protein is CASSQGVYQPQHF. CDR3 nucleotides: TGCGCCAGCAGCCAAGGGGTATATCAGCCCCAGCATTTT.

This clonotype has just a few counts. The rearrangement links TRBV6-2 or TRBV6-3 to TRBJ1-1; D remains ambiguous. The CDR3 covers 12 residues. The germline V and J ends were trimmed by 5 bases and 4 bases, with 8 bases remaining between them. Germline CDR1 MNHEY, CDR2 SVGEGT. The CDR3 DNA is TGTGCCAGCAGTCGATTGTTCACTGAAGCTTTCTTT. It specifies CASSRLFTEAFF.

This clonotype was counted ten times or more. The chain is built from TRBV29-1 and TRBJ1-2; TRBD1 agrees at 7 bases. The CDR3 covers 12 residues. From germline, CDR1 is SQVTM and CDR2 ANQGSEA. J lost 4 bases, V lost 7 bases, and 6 bases had no gene match. CDR3 amino acids: CSGGTALYGYTF. In nucleotides, the CDR3 is TGCAGCGGAGGGACAGCTCTCTATGGCTACACCTTC. The whole variable domain, remainder taken from reference TRBV29-1 and TRBJ1-2, is SAVISQKPSRDICQRGTSLTIQCQVDSQVTMMFWYRQQPGQSLTLIATANQGSEATYESGFVIDKFPISRPNLTFSTLTVSNMSPEDSSIYLCSGGTALYGYTFGSGTRLTVV.

This clonotype has ten or more counts. The chain couples TRBV6-5 to TRBJ1-5; D call uncertain. Germline-derived CDR1 and CDR2 are MNHEY and SVGAGI. V lost 4 bases to trimming and J lost 1 base, with 5 bases between them. The CDR3 consists of 13 residues. The CDR3 sequence: CASSFGSNQPQHF. CDR3 bases: TGTGCCAGCAGTTTTGGGAGCAATCAGCCCCAGCATTTT.

This sequence joins TRBV10-3 and TRBJ1-2; tentatively, D is TRBD1 (5 bases). Germline values: CDR1 ENHRY, CDR2 SYGVKD. This CDR3 has 15 residues. V lost 10 bases and J lost 5, with 23 bases in between. The CDR3 region is CASRHKRTGTYGYTF. Here the CDR3 DNA reads TGTGCCAGCAGGCACAAACGGACGGGGACTTATGGCTACACCTTC.

This CDR3 is CASSPGPYRPQHF. Here the CDR3 DNA reads TGTGCCAGCAGCCCGGGACCCTATAGGCCCCAGCATTTT. The V and J genes are TRBV7-8 and TRBJ1-5; tentatively, D is TRBD1 (5 bases). The CDR3 contains 13 residues. Germline CDR1 SGHVS, CDR2 FQNEAQ. Deletions cut 5 bases from V and 9 bases from J, with 14 bases between.

This chain joins TRBV2 and TRBJ2-7; D gene unclear. The CDR3 is 12 residues long. Germline V gives CDR1 SNHLY, CDR2 FYNNEI. Trimming took off 8 bases at V and 0 bases at J, with 8 bases between the two ends. CDR3 sequence: CASGSFSYEQYF. CDR3 bases: TGTGCCAGCGGGTCCTTCTCCTACGAGCAGTACTTC.

The table lists this clonotype with a few counts. The chain carries TRBV5-8 and TRBJ1-5, with 8 bases fitting TRBD1. Trimming cost V 1 base and J 5 bases; bases outside gene matches: 5. Germline V lookup: CDR1 SGHTS, CDR2 YDEGEE. This CDR3 has 15 residues. CDR3 protein: CASSLLRGPYQPQHF. The CDR3 nucleotides read TGTGCCAGCAGCTTGCTCAGGGGGCCATATCAGCCCCAGCATTTT.

A few counts support this clonotype. This rearrangement joins TRBV5-6 to TRBJ2-2, with D possibly being TRBD2 (5 bases). This CDR3 has 14 amino acids. V shed 1 base and J shed 6 bases, with 10 bases lying between them. The germline CDR1 and CDR2 sequences are SGHDT and YYEEEE. The CDR3 sequence is CASSLHSVPGELFF. In DNA, the CDR3 is TGTGCCAGCAGCTTGCATAGCGTACCCGGGGAGCTGTTTTTT.

The chain links TRBV20-1 to TRBJ2-3, with D possibly matching TRBD1 (6 bases). This CDR3 spans 14 amino acids. V was pared by 5 bases and J by 0 bases, with 12 bases between. Per the germline V gene, CDR1 is DFQATT and CDR2 is SNEGSKA (reference sequence). The CDR3 spells CSAPGQSSTDTQYF. CDR3 sequence (DNA): TGCAGTGCTCCCGGACAGTCTAGCACAGATACGCAGTATTTT.

To note about this clonotype: Just one base apart from a much larger clone, this may be a read error. The conserved phenylalanine or tryptophan is not found at the CDR3 terminus, so this likely reflects a read error. The chain is built from TRBV7-8 and TRBJ2-7; 10 bases line up with TRBD1. The CDR3 sequence is 15 residues long. V was pared by 3 bases and J by 5 bases, with 7 bases of the junction left unmatched. The V gene's germline CDR1 is SGHVS and CDR2 FQNEAQ. The CDR3 DNA sequence: TGTGCCAGCAGCTTCCGAACCGGGACAGGGGACGAGCAGTACCTC. The encoded protein is CASSFRTGTGDEQYL.

The rearrangement joins TRBV11-2 to TRBJ1-6, with D possibly being TRBD1 (5 bases). The germline CDR1 and CDR2 sequences are SGHAT and FQNNGV. With 6 bases removed from V and 0 bases from J, the gap between germline ends came to 9 bases. This CDR3 contains 15 residues. CDR3 in amino acids: CASSWGVSYNSPLHF. The CDR3 bases are TGTGCCAGCAGTTGGGGGGTCTCCTATAATTCACCCCTCCACTTT. Looking up the rest from reference TRBV11-2 and TRBJ1-6 gives the full variable domain: EAGVAQSPRYKIIEKRQSVAFWCNPISGHATLYWYQQILGQGPKLLIQFQNNGVVDDSQLPKDRFSAERLKGVDSTLKIQPAKLEDSAVYLCASSWGVSYNSPLHFGNGTRLTVT.

This clonotype appeared a few times. The junction departs from the called germline gene at one end, perhaps through a read error. The chain has TRBV10-2 and TRBJ1-6; TRBD1 aligns across 9 bases. The CDR3 is 16 residues long. Germline lookup yields CDR1 WSHSY and CDR2 SAAADI. The DNA of the CDR3 is TGTGCCAGCAGTCACCGGGACAGGGAGCGCACTTCACCCCTCCACTTT. Protein sequence: CASSHRDRERTSPLHF.

This clonotype was recorded a few times. The chain is built from TRBV29-1 and TRBJ1-1; TRBD1 matches 9 bases. Germline CDR1 and CDR2: SQVTM and ANQGSEA. The CDR3 has 14 residues. V gave up 5 bases and J gave up 2 bases; unmatched junction bases: 6. The CDR3 region has the DNA TGCAGCGTTACCCGGACAGGGGATAACACTGAAGCTTTCTTT. Protein: CSVTRTGDNTEAFF.

This clonotype was seen a handful of times. The genes are TRBV2 and TRBJ1-2; D unclear. Germline-derived CDR1 and CDR2 are SNHLY and FYNNEI. The CDR3 extends over 15 amino acids. V lost 5 bases to trimming and J lost 0 bases, with 13 bases between them. The CDR3 bases are TGTGCCAGCAGTCGCGGGTCTTCCTCTAACTATGGCTACACCTTC. As protein: CASSRGSSSNYGYTF.

The chain couples TRBV4-1 to TRBJ1-6; maybe TRBD1 (6 bases). V lost 3 bases to trimming and J lost 8 bases, with 14 bases between them. Germline V CDR1 and CDR2: MGHRA, YSYEKL. This CDR3 has 15 residues. This CDR3 is CASSQDSDDYSPLHF. CDR3 coding DNA: TGCGCCAGCAGCCAGGACAGTGACGATTATTCACCCCTCCACTTT.

There are a few counts of this clonotype. The V and J genes are TRBV12-3 or TRBV12-4 and TRBJ1-4; no firm D call. The CDR3 extends over 15 amino acids. Trimming removed 10 bases from V and 4 bases from J, with 19 bases in between. The chain's CDR3 is CATIRGGSFNEKLFF. CDR3 nucleotides: TGTGCCACCATCCGGGGAGGGTCGTTTAATGAAAAACTGTTTTTT.

The chain links TRBV15 to TRBJ2-3, with 9 positions matching TRBD2. The CDR3 loop spans 17 amino acids. Trimming took 0 bases from V and 2 from J; bases not matched to a gene: 6. Germline V CDR1 and CDR2: LNHNV, YYDKDF (reference sequence). CDR3 residues: CATSRDRTSALTDTQYF. In nucleotides, the CDR3 is TGTGCCACCAGCAGAGACAGGACTAGCGCCCTCACAGATACGCAGTATTTT. The full variable domain, in which reference TRBV15 and TRBJ2-3 provide the parts outside the CDR3, is DAMVIQNPRYQVTQFGKPVTLSCSQTLNHNVMYWYQQKSSQAPKLLFHYYDKDFNNEADTPDNFQSRRPNTSFCFLDIRSPGLGDTAMYLCATSRDRTSALTDTQYFGPGTRLTVL.

This clonotype was seen just once. This chain uses TRBV28 with TRBJ1-5; D not certain. The CDR3 sequence is 12 residues long. With 7 bases removed from V and 4 bases from J, the gap between germline ends came to 8 bases. Germline-derived CDR1 and CDR2 are MDHEN and SYDVKM. CDR3 DNA: TGTGCCAGCACGGCTACTAATCAGCCCCAGCATTTT. This encodes CASTATNQPQHF.

Many counts were recorded for this clonotype. The rearrangement joins TRBV9 to TRBJ1-5, with D perhaps matching TRBD1 (6 bases). Germline-derived CDR1 and CDR2 are SGDLS and YYNGEE. Trimming shortened V by 3 bases and J by 2 bases, and 12 bases separated the two germline ends. The CDR3 is made up of 15 amino acids. Written as DNA, the CDR3 is TGTGCCAGCAGCGAGGGGGGAGTGGGCAATCAGCCCCAGCATTTT. It yields the protein CASSEGGVGNQPQHF.

This clonotype was found many times. V and J are TRBV10-3 and TRBJ2-7; D perhaps matches TRBD1 (5 bases). The CDR3 covers 13 residues. V was clipped by 4 bases and J by 0 bases, with 7 bases between them. Germline assignment: CDR1 ENHRY and CDR2 SYGVKD. This CDR3 is CAISGDSSYEQYF. CDR3 nucleotides: TGTGCCATCAGTGGAGACAGCTCCTACGAGCAGTACTTC.

V is TRBV7-3 and J is TRBJ2-3; the match to TRBD2 covers 9 bases. V shed 5 bases, J shed 0 bases, and the junction held 3 bases outside the gene matches. The CDR3 contains 15 residues. The germline V gene has CDR1 SGHTA and CDR2 FQGTGA. The CDR3 region is CASSRGLASTDTQYF. Written as DNA, the CDR3 is TGTGCCAGCAGCCGCGGACTAGCGAGCACAGATACGCAGTATTTT.

In this sample, this clonotype turned up a few times. This sequence joins TRBV7-2 and TRBJ2-2, with D possibly matching TRBD1 (7 bases). This CDR3 contains 16 residues. The V gene lost 0 bases and the J gene lost 3 bases, with 11 bases spanning the gap. Germline V gene lookup returns CDR1 SGHTA and CDR2 FQGNSA. CDR3 region: CASSLAGRGDTGELFF. The CDR3 region has the DNA TGTGCCAGCAGCTTAGCTGGCAGGGGGGACACCGGGGAGCTGTTTTTT.